This is a list of T cell receptor beta chains from one sample in a study of post-analysis software for immune sequencing data. MiXCR was run by TCRdb on the PCR reads, yielding one entry per CDR3 protein. The table has roughly 180,000 distinct CDR3 sequences, approximately 31% seen once. The source material was blood. Receptors originate from a girl aged 10-17 years with multiple sclerosis. CDR3s include the opening cysteine and the closing phenylalanine or tryptophan. Fields, in order: clone size, J gene, V gene, D gene, CDR3 DNA, CDR3 protein. D genes are given only for firm matches. Size is omitted from some rows. Given values are once, few, many or a class for expanded clones.

many	TRBJ2-1	TRBV15	-	TGTGCCACCAGCCGCCCGGGGTTTTTGATGGGGGGAAATGAGCAGTTCTTC	CATSRPGFLMGGNEQFF
-	TRBJ2-5	TRBV29-1	-	TGCAGCGCACAACAGCGGGACACCAGGTACCAAGAGACCCAGTACTTC	CSAQQRDTRYQETQYF
-	TRBJ1-3	TRBV20-1	-	TGCAGTGCTCGGGCCTCTGACAGGCTCCGCGGAAACACCATATATTTT	CSARASDRLRGNTIYF
-	TRBJ1-5	TRBV10-3	-	TGTGCCATCAGTGATTTGACGGGCCCTCAGCCCCAGCATTTT	CAISDLTGPQPQHF
many	TRBJ2-7	TRBV7-6	-	TGTGCCAGCAGCTTAATCCCTGACACGGGGCTCTACGAGCAGTACTTC	CASSLIPDTGLYEQYF
many	TRBJ2-1	TRBV7-2	-	TGTGCCAGCAGCTTAGGGACCAGCAATGAGCAGTTCTTC	CASSLGTSNEQFF
many	TRBJ2-1	TRBV4-2	TRBD1	TGTGCCAGCAGCCAAGAACGAGGGGGCGGATGGAATGAGCAGTTCTTC	CASSQERGGGWNEQFF
few	TRBJ1-5	TRBV6-6	-	TGTGCCAGCAGTTACGAGAACCCGCAGCCCCAGCATTTT	CASSYENPQPQHF
many	TRBJ2-7	TRBV12-3/TRBV12-4	TRBD2	TGTGCCAGCAGCCCTGGACTAGCGTCCGACGAGCAGTACTTC	CASSPGLASDEQYF
few	TRBJ2-5	TRBV27	TRBD2	TGTGCCAGCAGTTTAGAGACTAGCGGGGGGTTAGAGACCCAGTACTTC	CASSLETSGGLETQYF
-	TRBJ1-5	TRBV28	TRBD1	TGTGCCACCAATCCCGGGACAGGGAGGAATCAGCCCCAGCATTTT	CATNPGTGRNQPQHF
-	TRBJ1-1	TRBV3-1	-	TGTGCCAGCAGCCAGGGCTGGGGTGCGAACACTGAAGCTTTCTTT	CASSQGWGANTEAFF
-	TRBJ2-5	TRBV6-5	-	TGTGCCAGCAGTTACTTGTCGACAGGCCAAGAGACCCAGTACTTC	CASSYLSTGQETQYF
-	TRBJ1-1	TRBV5-1	-	TGCGCCAGCAGCTTCGTGGGCAACGCTGAAGCTTTCTTT	CASSFVGNAEAFF
-	TRBJ1-2	TRBV6-5	TRBD1	TGTGCCAGCAGGTACGAAGGGGGCGGCTATGGCTACACCTTC	CASRYEGGGYGYTF
many	TRBJ2-1	TRBV7-2	TRBD1	TGTGCCAGCAGCCTGACAGGGGGCGCACGCGATGAGCAGTTCTTC	CASSLTGGARDEQFF
few	TRBJ2-7	TRBV3-1	-	TGTGCCAGCAGCCAAGTCTACGAGCAGTACTTC	CASSQVYEQYF
-	TRBJ2-5	TRBV4-2	-	TGTGCCAGCAGCCAAGGAACAGGGACCCAGTACTTC	CASSQGTGTQYF
-	TRBJ2-7	TRBV15	-	TGTGCCGCCAGCAGAGATCCAACTCCCTACGAGCAGTACTTC	CAASRDPTPYEQYF
-	TRBJ2-5	TRBV24-1	-	TGTGCCACCAGTGATCCCGCGGCCAGGGCTGAGACCCAGTACTTC	CATSDPAARAETQYF
-	TRBJ2-7	TRBV5-1	TRBD2	TGCGCCGGCAGCTTGGTTTTTTCAGTCGCAGGGAGGGGACGCGAGCAGTACTTC	CAGSLVFSVAGRGREQYF
-	TRBJ1-5	TRBV5-1	TRBD1	TGCGCCAGCAGCTGGGAGGGGGCTAGGGAGCCCCAGCATTTT	CASSWEGAREPQHF
few	TRBJ2-1	TRBV5-1	-	TGCGCCAGCAGCTTGGGGGATGGGGGGCCCTCCTACAATGAGCAGTTCTTC	CASSLGDGGPSYNEQFF
many	TRBJ2-5	TRBV27	-	TGTGCCAGCAGTTTATCTTACCCAGGGGCCCTACAAGAGACCCAGTACTTC	CASSLSYPGALQETQYF
few	TRBJ1-5	TRBV20-1	-	TGCAGTGCTAGAGAACCACGGGGGGGAGATTATAGCAATCAGCCCCAGCATTTT	CSAREPRGGDYSNQPQHF
few	TRBJ1-6	TRBV27	TRBD1	TGTGCCAGCAGTTCGGGGACAGGGGCCCACTATAATTCACCCCTCCACTTT	CASSSGTGAHYNSPLHF
-	TRBJ1-5	TRBV12-5	-	TGTGCTAGTGGTTTGGCCGGAGAGCAGCCCCAGCATTTT	CASGLAGEQPQHF
-	TRBJ2-1	TRBV6-1	TRBD2	TGTGCCAGCAGGATTAGCGGGTTCTCCTACAATGAGCAGTTCTTC	CASRISGFSYNEQFF
many	TRBJ2-1	TRBV10-3	-	TGTGCCATCTCCTTGGGTAGCGAGGGGCACAATGAGCAGTTCTTC	CAISLGSEGHNEQFF
-	TRBJ1-2	TRBV20-1	-	TGCAGTGCACCTGGCGTGATATGGGGCGTAATGAGTGGCTACACCTTC	CSAPGVIWGVMSGYTF
many	TRBJ2-3	TRBV20-1	-	TGCAGTGCCGGACCCTGGGGTACGGATACGCAGTATTTT	CSAGPWGTDTQYF
-	TRBJ1-3	TRBV6-5	-	TGTGCCAGCGGGGGCGGAAACACCATATATTTT	CASGGGNTIYF
-	TRBJ2-3	TRBV15	-	TGTGCCACCAGCAGAGATAGGGCGGATACGCAGTATTTT	CATSRDRADTQYF
few	TRBJ1-3	TRBV11-2	TRBD1	TGTGCCAGCAGCTTGGGTGGGACAGGGCCTGGAAACACCATATATTTT	CASSLGGTGPGNTIYF
many	TRBJ2-3	TRBV4-1	TRBD2	TGCGCCAGCAGCCGCCTAGCGGGAATCGCAGATACGCAGTATTTT	CASSRLAGIADTQYF
-	TRBJ1-4	TRBV12-3/TRBV12-4	TRBD1	TGTGCCAGCAGTCACACTTCTTGGGGACAGGGGGGCCGAAAACTGTTTTTT	CASSHTSWGQGGRKLFF
-	TRBJ2-7	TRBV28	TRBD1	TGTGCCAGCAGTCCGACAGGGGGTGGCGAGCAGTACTTC	CASSPTGGGEQYF
-	TRBJ1-1	TRBV7-2	-	TGTGCCAGCAGCTTAGCGGGGACACAGCTTGAAGCTTTCTTT	CASSLAGTQLEAFF
medium-sized	TRBJ2-1	TRBV7-9	-	TGTGCCAGCAGCGGACTATCCGGTTACAATGAGCAGTTCTTC	CASSGLSGYNEQFF
few	TRBJ1-1	TRBV5-1	-	TGCGCCAGCAGCTTGTCCGTCACTGGCGGCACTGAAGCTTTCTTT	CASSLSVTGGTEAFF
many	TRBJ2-3	TRBV9	-	TGTGCCAGCAGCGTAGTCGAGGAGGATACGCAGTATTTT	CASSVVEEDTQYF
many	TRBJ2-3	TRBV9	-	TGTGCCAGCAGCGTATTCGGGCTAGCAACAGATACGCAGTATTTT	CASSVFGLATDTQYF
few	TRBJ2-7	TRBV11-2	TRBD2	TGTGCCAGCAGCTTAGGGGTAGCGGGAGGGCCAAGCGAGCAGTACTTC	CASSLGVAGGPSEQYF
many	TRBJ2-7	TRBV12-5	-	TGTGCTAGTGATGCCCCGGACTACGAGCAGTACTTC	CASDAPDYEQYF
many	TRBJ2-7	TRBV6-6	TRBD1	TGTGCCAGCACCGACAGGGGTTTACGCGAGCAGTACTTC	CASTDRGLREQYF
many	TRBJ2-5	TRBV18	-	TGTGCCAGCTCACCAATCTGGGTCGGGCGAGAGACCCAGTACTTC	CASSPIWVGRETQYF
few	TRBJ2-3	TRBV7-3	TRBD2	TGTGCCAGCGCTCTTCCTAGCGGGAGGACAACAGATACGCAGTATTTT	CASALPSGRTTDTQYF
-	TRBJ1-1	TRBV29-1	-	TGCAGCGTTGGAGAGGTGAACACTGAAGCTTTCTTT	CSVGEVNTEAFF
few	TRBJ2-7	TRBV27	-	TGTGCCAGCAGTTTAGGTAACTCCGCCTACGAGCAGTACTTC	CASSLGNSAYEQYF
many	TRBJ2-6	TRBV7-8	-	TGTGCCAGCAGCCAATGGAGGGGCCCTCCCTCTGGGGCCAACGTCCTGACTTTC	CASSQWRGPPSGANVLTF
many	TRBJ1-2	TRBV29-1	-	TGCAGCACAGAAGTGAACTATGGCTACACCTTC	CSTEVNYGYTF
-	TRBJ2-2	TRBV11-2	-	TGTGCCAGCAGCTTATTAGCGAACACCGGGGAGCTGTTTTTT	CASSLLANTGELFF
-	TRBJ2-1	TRBV30	TRBD2	TGTGCCTGGTCGCTTCCGGTAGCGGGAGCAGGGCAGTTCTTC	CAWSLPVAGAGQFF
many	TRBJ2-7	TRBV24-1	TRBD1	TGTGCCACCAGGATTGACAGGGAGTCCTACGAGCAGTACTTC	CATRIDRESYEQYF
many	TRBJ2-7	TRBV29-1	-	TGCAGCGTTAGCAAGGGGGCGGGGGGCTACGAGCAGTACTTC	CSVSKGAGGYEQYF
many	TRBJ2-7	TRBV6-5	-	TGTGCCAGCAGACCCGGACCGTACGAGCAGTACTTC	CASRPGPYEQYF